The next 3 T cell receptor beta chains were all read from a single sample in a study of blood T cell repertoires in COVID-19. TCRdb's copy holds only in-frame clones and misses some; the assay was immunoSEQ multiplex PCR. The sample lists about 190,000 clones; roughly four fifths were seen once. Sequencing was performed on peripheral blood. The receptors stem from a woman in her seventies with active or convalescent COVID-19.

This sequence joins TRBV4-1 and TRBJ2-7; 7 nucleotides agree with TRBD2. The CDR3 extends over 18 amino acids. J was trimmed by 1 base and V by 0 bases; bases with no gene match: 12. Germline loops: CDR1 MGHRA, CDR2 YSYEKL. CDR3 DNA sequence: TGCGCCAGCAGCCAAGAAGGACCACAGCGGGGATTATCCTACGAGCAGTACTTC. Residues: CASSQEGPQRGLSYEQYF.

This chain's CDR3 is CANSADRGTDTQYF. CDR3 sequence (DNA): TGTGCCAACTCAGCCGACAGGGGCACAGATACGCAGTATTTT. The chain has TRBV6-5 and TRBJ2-3, with 7 nucleotides matching TRBD1. Germline assignment: CDR1 MNHEY and CDR2 SVGAGI. After removal of 10 bases from V and 1 base from J, the junction contained 8 bases not matched to a gene. The CDR3 is 14 amino acids.

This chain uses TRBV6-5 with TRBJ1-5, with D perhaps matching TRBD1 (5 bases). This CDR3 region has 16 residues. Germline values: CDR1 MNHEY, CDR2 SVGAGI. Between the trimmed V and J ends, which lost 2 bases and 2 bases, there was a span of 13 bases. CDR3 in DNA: TGTGCCAGCAGTTACATGAGCCGGGGGGGCAATCAGCCCCAGCATTTT. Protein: CASSYMSRGGNQPQHF.